The 20 T cell receptor beta chains presented below share a single source sample, sequenced in a study of post-analysis software for immune sequencing data. Findings and caveats of the study: About 5 TRBV segments were more frequent in patients than controls; TRBV5-6, TRBV5-1 and TRBV20-1 belonged to this group.

TCR beta cDNA libraries included unique molecular identifiers. From the PCR reads, TCRdb called clonotypes with MiXCR, one entry per CDR3 protein. This sample has 800,000 to 950,000 distinct CDR3 sequences, with around 50% found just once. Their antigens are not known. The sequenced sample was blood. The receptor set was obtained from a girl aged 10-17 years with multiple sclerosis.

This chain links TRBV29-1 with TRBJ1-5, with D perhaps TRBD1 (5 bases). V was trimmed by 4 bases and J by 2 bases, leaving 12 bases between them. Germline V gene data show CDR1 as SQVTM and CDR2 as ANQGSEA. This CDR3 region has 14 residues. CDR3 DNA sequence: TGCAGCGTTGCGGGGGGTACGGGCAATCAGCCCCAGCATTTT. Protein product: CSVAGGTGNQPQHF.

The rearrangement uses TRBV27 and TRBJ2-4; maybe TRBD2 (5 bases). The J call may be faulty, since TRBJ2-7 better matches the DNA end. CDR1 is MNHEY and CDR2 is SMNVEV in the germline V gene (reference sequence). The CDR3 contains 16 residues. Written as DNA, the CDR3 is TGTGCCAGCAGTTTATTTCCAGCGGCAAGTTATCACGAGCAGTACTTC. Residues: CASSLFPAASYHEQYF.

This clonotype has more than one count but fewer than ten. CDR3 coding DNA: TGTGCCAGCAGGGGGCTATTGGGCTACACCTTC. It is translated as CASRGLLGYTF. The chain carries TRBV2 and TRBJ1-2; tentatively, D is TRBD1 (5 bases). Germline CDR1 reads SNHLY; CDR2 reads FYNNEI. The CDR3 consists of 11 residues. With 6 bases removed from V and 8 bases from J, the gap between germline ends came to 10 bases.

The chain recombines TRBV24-1 with TRBJ1-2; D is unclear. CDR1 and CDR2 (germline): KGHDR, SFDVKD. The CDR3 runs to 16 residues. The V gene lost 4 bases and the J gene lost 8 bases, with 22 bases spanning the gap. Written as DNA, the CDR3 is TGTGCCACCAGTGAGCGAATGGCCGACCACCTCCAAGGCTACACCTTC. It encodes CATSERMADHLQGYTF.

The chain links TRBV29-1 to TRBJ1-3; D not resolved. CDR3 size: 13 residues. Germline-derived CDR1 and CDR2 are SQVTM and ANQGSEA. Trimming removed 3 bases from V and 0 bases from J, with 6 bases in between. The CDR3 loop is CSVEFNSGNTIYF. The CDR3 region has the DNA TGCAGCGTTGAGTTTAACTCTGGAAACACCATATATTTT.

This sequence joins TRBV29-1 and TRBJ2-1; 10 positions match TRBD1. Germline V gene sequence: CDR1 SQVTM, CDR2 ANQGSEA. This CDR3 spans 17 amino acids. With 0 bases clipped from V and 0 bases from J, the junction kept 5 bases outside the gene matches. CDR3 DNA: TGCAGCGTTGAAGATGGACAGGGGGGACCCTCCTACAATGAGCAGTTCTTC. It specifies CSVEDGQGGPSYNEQFF.

Here the CDR3 DNA reads TGCGCCAGCAGCTTGGAGGCAGGACGCAATCAGCCCCAGCATTTT. Amino acids: CASSLEAGRNQPQHF. This chain connects TRBV5-1 to TRBJ1-5; no definite D call. This CDR3 is built from 15 residues. The V gene lost 0 bases and the J gene lost 2 bases, with 9 bases spanning the gap. Germline assignment: CDR1 SGHRS and CDR2 YFSETQ.

This clonotype was recorded a few times. The chain employs TRBV5-1 and TRBJ2-1, with D possibly being TRBD2 (6 bases). V was trimmed by 0 bases and J by 7 bases, leaving 17 bases between them. The length of the CDR3 is 16 residues. CDR1 is SGHRS and CDR2 is YFSETQ in the germline V gene. In DNA, the CDR3 is TGCGCCAGCAGCTTGGCGCGGGAAAGGGGTAGGAATGAGCAGTTCTTC. Protein sequence: CASSLARERGRNEQFF.

This clonotype was observed a handful of times. This sequence joins TRBV11-2 and TRBJ2-6; D is perhaps TRBD1 (6 bases). The germline V and J ends were trimmed by 5 bases and 4 bases, with 21 bases remaining between them. Germline CDR1 SGHAT, CDR2 FQNNGV. The CDR3 consists of 18 residues. The CDR3, as DNA: TGTGCCAGCAGCCCCGCACCGGCACAGGGAATCGGGGCCAACGTCCTGACTTTC. It translates to CASSPAPAQGIGANVLTF.

The rearrangement links TRBV19 to TRBJ1-1; the D gene is possibly TRBD1 (6 bases). The ends were cut back, 4 bases at V and 5 bases at J, with 14 bases in the middle. The CDR3 totals 14 residues. The germline CDR1 and CDR2 sequences are LNHDA and SQIVND (reference sequence). CDR3 in DNA: TGTGCCAGTAGTACTCGGACAGCCTGGACTGAAGCTTTCTTT. It is translated as CASSTRTAWTEAFF.

This chain connects TRBV20-1 to TRBJ2-3; perhaps TRBD1 as D (6 bases). Trimming took off 4 bases at V and 0 bases at J, with 11 bases between the two ends. The germline V gene has CDR1 DFQATT and CDR2 SNEGSKA (reference sequence). The CDR3 length is 14 residues. The CDR3 bases are TGCAGTGCTAACCGGGACACTAGCACAGATACGCAGTATTTT. As protein: CSANRDTSTDTQYF.

The V call is TRBV28, the J call TRBJ1-2; D not certain. CDR3 length equals 14 residues. Trimming stripped 2 bases from V and 7 bases from J, with 14 bases between. Germline V gene data show CDR1 as MDHEN and CDR2 as SYDVKM. CDR3 in amino acids: CASSLRVAGGGYTF. The CDR3 nucleotides read TGTGCCAGCAGTTTAAGGGTGGCAGGTGGTGGCTACACCTTC.

V and J are TRBV6-4 and TRBJ1-1; D remains unclear. V lost 10 bases and J 10 bases, leaving 7 bases between the germline ends. From germline, CDR1 is MRHNA and CDR2 SNTAGT. The CDR3 is 8 amino acids. The CDR3 region is CATHRAFF. The CDR3 coding sequence is TGTGCCACCCACAGAGCTTTCTTT.

The chain uses TRBV2 and TRBJ2-5; possibly TRBD2 for D (6 bases). V lost 10 bases and J 5 bases, leaving 23 bases between the germline ends. Per germline, CDR1 SNHLY and CDR2 FYNNEI. The CDR3 runs 15 residues. The CDR3 reads CAIRTMTMSWETQYF. DNA for the CDR3: TGTGCCATACGGACTATGACTATGTCATGGGAGACCCAGTACTTC.

This rearrangement joins TRBV4-1 to TRBJ1-2; 12 bases align to TRBD1. The V segment lost 0 bases and the J segment 7 bases; nucleotides outside the gene matches: 12. CDR1 is MGHRA and CDR2 is YSYEKL in the germline V gene. This CDR3 has 18 amino acids. The chain's CDR3 is CASSQDFMGDRGRSGYTF. The CDR3 DNA follows: TGCGCCAGCAGCCAAGATTTCATGGGGGACAGGGGGCGCAGTGGCTACACCTTC.

V usage is TRBV11-2 and J usage is TRBJ1-1, with unresolved D. CDR3 length equals 14 residues. Trimming cost V 3 bases and J 4 bases, with 12 bases left between them. Germline V gene data show CDR1 as SGHAT and CDR2 as FQNNGV. The CDR3 sequence is CASSFYQAGTEAFF. The CDR3 bases are TGTGCCAGCAGCTTCTATCAGGCAGGCACTGAAGCTTTCTTT. Based on the CDR3 plus reference TRBV11-2 and TRBJ1-1, the full variable domain is EAGVAQSPRYKIIEKRQSVAFWCNPISGHATLYWYQQILGQGPKLLIQFQNNGVVDDSQLPKDRFSAERLKGVDSTLKIQPAKLEDSAVYLCASSFYQAGTEAFFGQGTRLTVV.

The chain joins TRBV29-1 to TRBJ1-2, with 9 bases aligning to TRBD1. V dropped 3 bases and J dropped 7; count of bases not matched to a gene: 9. Germline values: CDR1 SQVTM, CDR2 ANQGSEA. The length of the CDR3 is 14 residues. The CDR3 nucleotides are TGCAGCGTTGATGGGGGACAGGGAAGATCTGGCTACACCTTC. Translated, it gives CSVDGGQGRSGYTF.

This clonotype has only a few counts. This chain connects TRBV12-3 or TRBV12-4 to TRBJ2-5, with 9 bases that match TRBD2. Losses at the gene ends were 2 bases for V and 11 bases for J; bases not matched to a gene: 12. CDR3 size: 15 residues. The CDR3 reads CASSLLAGTGREQYF. The CDR3 DNA reads as TGTGCCAGCAGTTTACTAGCGGGGACTGGAAGAGAGCAGTACTTC.

This chain joins TRBV20-1 and TRBJ2-7; TRBD2 matches 11 bases. The CDR3 consists of 20 residues. CDR1 DFQATT and CDR2 SNEGSKA come from the germline V gene (reference sequence). J gave up 4 bases and V 5 bases, and 25 bases lay outside the gene matches. The DNA for the CDR3 is TGCAGTGCTTACAATTCCCCGGGCGGTGTTAGCGGGAGGGCCAGGTACGAGCAGTACTTC. Encoded protein: CSAYNSPGGVSGRARYEQYF.

The chain employs TRBV5-1 and TRBJ2-7, with 7 bases fitting TRBD1. The J segment lost 1 base and the V segment lost 5 bases, leaving 18 bases of the junction unmatched. The length of the CDR3 is 18 residues. Germline V gene sequence: CDR1 SGHRS, CDR2 YFSETQ. The CDR3 is CASSFAEQTGRHSYEQYF. DNA of the CDR3: TGCGCCAGCAGTTTTGCCGAACAGACAGGGCGCCATTCCTACGAGCAGTACTTC.